Sequencing of this T cell receptor beta chain was carried out in a study of CD8+ T cells in alopecia areata. The treatment: oral pan-JAK inhibitor, 5-10 mg twice daily. Lesional scalp punch biopsies and peripheral blood came from alopecia areata patients. Sorted out of PBMCs were CD4+ T cells and CD8+ T cells. As to this clone: The antigen is undetermined.

Germline lookup yields CDR1 MNHEY and CDR2 SVGAGI. The ends were cut back, 8 bases at V and 5 bases at J, with 16 bases in the middle. The CDR3 has 13 amino acids. Notes on the study in general: Resident alphabeta T cells of normal skin are also sequenced in scalp samples.

Investigators isolated RNA and reverse transcribed it into cDNA to act as the sequencing template. Assay used: immunoSEQ multiplex PCR; TCRdb lists only in-frame clones, some missing. This table holds approximately 200,000 clones, less than 45% found once. The sample consisted of CD4+ T cells sorted from blood, taken at roughly week 36, from a patient treated with tofacitinib. The chain recombines TRBV6-5 with TRBJ2-7; D is uncertain. The receptor was derived from a human donor with alopecia areata. The DNA of the CDR3 is TGTGCCAGCGGACGGTCCGCCTTCGACGAGCAGTACTTC. This translates into CASGRSAFDEQYF.